One sample yielded the 17 T cell receptor beta chains listed below, sequenced in a study of blood T cell repertoires in COVID-19. Generated by immunoSEQ multiplex PCR, the TCRdb table keeps only in-frame clones and is missing some. The sample has some 200,000 clones, approximately 83% seen once; the top ten hold roughly 1.3%. The material sequenced was PBMCs or T cells enriched from blood (not recorded which). All receptors derive from a woman in her 40s with acute COVID-19.

This clone appeared once. The chain couples TRBV5-6 to TRBJ2-1; tentatively, D is TRBD2 (6 bases). This CDR3 region has 17 residues. Looked up from germline, CDR1 is SGHDT and CDR2 is YYEEEE. V was trimmed by 0 bases and J by 4 bases, leaving 17 bases between them. The CDR3 nucleotides read TGTGCCAGCAGCTTGGGGAGACACTTCGGGGGATACAATGAGCAGTTCTTC. Its translation is CASSLGRHFGGYNEQFF.

This clone occurred a few times. The chain carries TRBV28 and TRBJ2-1; 7 bases align to TRBD2. CDR1 is MDHEN, CDR2 SYDVKM, per germline. V shed 2 bases, J shed 6 bases, and the junction held 7 bases outside the gene matches. The CDR3 sequence is 15 residues long. CDR3 region: CASSLVGGQFNEQFF. The CDR3 region has the DNA TGTGCCAGCAGTTTAGTGGGAGGGCAATTCAATGAGCAGTTCTTC.

V and J are TRBV11-2 and TRBJ1-6, with D perhaps TRBD1 (6 bases). The CDR3 extends over 17 amino acids. The germline CDR1 and CDR2 sequences are SGHAT and FQNNGV. Trimming removed 2 bases from V and 2 bases from J, with 13 bases in between. In nucleotides, the CDR3 is TGTGCCAGCAGCTTAACAGGGCAGAACACCTATAATTCACCCCTCCACTTT. Translation gives CASSLTGQNTYNSPLHF.

The rearrangement uses TRBV24-1 and TRBJ1-6, with TRBD1 identical over 8 bases. CDR1 and CDR2 from the germline V gene are KGHDR and SFDVKD. Trimming removed 9 bases from V and 7 bases from J; junction bases left unmatched: 4. The CDR3 extends over 13 amino acids. CDR3 nucleotide sequence: TGTGCCACCTCTACAGGGGGGAATTCACCCCTCCACTTT. This encodes CATSTGGNSPLHF.

V gene TRBV19 combines with J gene TRBJ1-2, with 7 positions matching TRBD1. V was pared by 3 bases and J by 6 bases, with 7 bases of the junction left unmatched. Germline values: CDR1 LNHDA, CDR2 SQIVND (reference sequence). This CDR3 has 14 amino acids. The CDR3 is CASSIVRDSNGYTF. The CDR3 DNA follows: TGTGCCAGTAGTATCGTCCGGGACAGCAATGGCTACACCTTC.

This chain joins TRBV5-4 and TRBJ2-5; D ambiguous. Germline V lookup: CDR1 SGHNT, CDR2 YYREEE (reference sequence). This CDR3 comprises 13 residues. V was clipped by 0 bases and J by 2 bases, with 5 bases between them. The CDR3 nucleotides are TGTGCCAGCAGCTTGGGCGTGCAAGAGACCCAGTACTTC. Encoded protein: CASSLGVQETQYF.

The chain employs TRBV25-1 and TRBJ2-7, with 8 nucleotides matching TRBD1. The CDR3 extends over 16 amino acids. The V and J ends lost 3 bases and 4 bases, in that order; junction bases with no gene match: 11. Germline loops: CDR1 MGHDK, CDR2 SYGVNS. CDR3 sequence reads: CASSDPASGGHYEQYF. DNA for the CDR3: TGTGCCAGCAGTGACCCGGCATCAGGGGGCCATTACGAGCAGTACTTC.

This clone has ten or more counts. The V and J genes are TRBV9 and TRBJ2-2; 8 nucleotides match TRBD1. Germline V gene sequence: CDR1 SGDLS, CDR2 YYNGEE. The CDR3 extends over 18 amino acids. The ends lost 0 bases at V and 5 bases at J; junction bases unmatched: 12. CDR3: CASSVGPPDRVRTGELFF. In DNA form, the CDR3 reads TGTGCCAGCAGCGTAGGACCTCCGGACAGGGTTAGGACCGGGGAGCTGTTTTTT.

This clone was found a few times. This rearrangement joins TRBV11-2 to TRBJ1-4; 9 bases are a match to TRBD1. Germline trimming cut 2 bases from V and 7 bases from J; bases unmatched to any gene: 5. The CDR3 totals 15 residues. Germline V gene sequence: CDR1 SGHAT, CDR2 FQNNGV. The CDR3 protein is CASSLSTGGSEKLFF. The CDR3 DNA sequence: TGTGCCAGCAGCTTAAGCACAGGGGGCTCTGAAAAACTGTTTTTT.

The rearrangement links TRBV10-3 to TRBJ1-1; weak D call: TRBD1 (5 bases). The V end lost 2 bases, the J end lost 1 base, and 14 bases lay between the germline ends. The CDR3 is 16 residues long. Germline CDR1 reads ENHRY; CDR2 reads SYGVKD. The CDR3 sequence is CAISETRSQGNTEAFF. The CDR3 DNA is TGTGCCATCAGTGAGACAAGGAGTCAGGGGAACACTGAAGCTTTCTTT.

A single count supports this clone. V usage is TRBV28 and J usage is TRBJ1-2, with 9 bases lining up with TRBD1. V shed 1 base and J 5 bases; nucleotides not matched to a gene: 8. This CDR3 is built from 16 residues. Germline V CDR1 and CDR2: MDHEN, SYDVKM. The CDR3 nucleotides read TGTGCCAGCAGTTTATTGGTTCCGGGACAGGGATATGGCTACACCTTC. Translation: CASSLLVPGQGYGYTF.

The chain couples TRBV7-8 to TRBJ2-3, with D maybe TRBD2 (5 bases). The CDR3 consists of 16 residues. Trimming took off 1 base at V and 1 base at J, with 12 bases between the two ends. Germline values: CDR1 SGHVS, CDR2 FQNEAQ. The CDR3 DNA sequence: TGTGCCAGCAGCTTAGGGACCCTCGGGGGCACAGATACGCAGTATTTT. It codes for CASSLGTLGGTDTQYF.

J is TRBJ1-2 and V is TRBV10-3; 7 nucleotides agree with TRBD1. This CDR3 has 13 residues. CDR1 ENHRY and CDR2 SYGVKD come from the germline V gene. V trimming: 3 bases; J trimming: 3 bases; junction bases outside the gene matches: 1. The CDR3 DNA reads as TGTGCCATCAGTGAAGACAGGGACTATGGCTACACCTTC. Amino acid sequence: CAISEDRDYGYTF.

The gene calls are TRBV10-2 and TRBJ1-2, with 7 bases matching TRBD1. With 2 bases clipped from V and 3 bases from J, the junction kept 3 bases outside the gene matches. Germline values: CDR1 WSHSY, CDR2 SAAADI. This CDR3 contains 14 residues. CDR3 in amino acids: CASSENRGHYGYTF. CDR3 DNA: TGCGCCAGCAGTGAGAACAGGGGTCACTATGGCTACACCTTC.

The V call is TRBV7-2, the J call TRBJ1-2, with 8 positions matching TRBD1. Trimming removed 5 bases from V and 8 bases from J; junction bases left unmatched: 16. Germline V lookup: CDR1 SGHTA, CDR2 FQGNSA. CDR3 length: 16 residues. The CDR3 protein is CASSPGGTGGAEGYTF. The CDR3 DNA reads TGTGCCAGCAGCCCCGGGGGCACAGGGGGGGCTGAGGGCTACACCTTC.

The rearrangement uses TRBV11-2 and TRBJ2-5; D might be TRBD1 (5 bases). V was shortened by 7 bases and J by 2 bases, with 14 bases between the two germline ends. This CDR3 has 14 amino acids. In germline, CDR1 is SGHAT, CDR2 FQNNGV. CDR3 in DNA: TGTGCCAGCACCAAAACCCGGACACAAGAGACCCAGTACTTC. The encoded protein is CASTKTRTQETQYF. The whole variable domain, remainder taken from reference TRBV11-2 and TRBJ2-5, is EAGVAQSPRYKIIEKRQSVAFWCNPISGHATLYWYQQILGQGPKLLIQFQNNGVVDDSQLPKDRFSAERLKGVDSTLKIQPAKLEDSAVYLCASTKTRTQETQYFGPGTRLLVL.

The chain joins TRBV5-5 to TRBJ2-5; D remains unclear. V was trimmed by 0 bases and J by 6 bases, leaving 6 bases between them. The CDR3 runs 12 residues. Per the germline V gene, CDR1 is SGHKS and CDR2 is YYEKEE (reference sequence). CDR3 sequence reads: CASSLAEKTQYF. Written as DNA, the CDR3 is TGTGCCAGCAGCTTGGCCGAGAAGACCCAGTACTTC.